This entry lists 20 T cell receptor beta chains sequenced from one sample in a study of T cell repertoires in breast cancer. Unpaired genes were suppressed by blocking oligonucleotides during a second nested PCR. From the emulsion pairing reads, TCRdb called clonotypes with MiXCR, one entry per CDR3 protein. The sample yields about 4,400 distinct CDR3 sequences, just over 35% seen once. Paired alpha-beta TCRs of CD8+ T cells were analyzed by expanded emulsion RT-PCR. The sequenced sample was CD8+ T cells. The origin of the receptors is a pool of human donors with breast cancer or a healthy control (not recorded which).

This clonotype has a count of ten or more. The chain's CDR3 is CSVLGQDQETQYF. The CDR3 coding sequence is TGCAGCGTTCTGGGACAGGATCAAGAGACCCAGTACTTC. The chain uses TRBV29-1 and TRBJ2-5, with 8 positions matching TRBD1. After removal of 5 bases from V and 2 bases from J, the junction contained 4 bases not matched to a gene. Per germline, CDR1 SQVTM and CDR2 ANQGSEA. The CDR3 loop spans 13 amino acids.

The chain has TRBV19 and TRBJ1-5; TRBD1 is a possible D gene (6 bases). Germline V lookup: CDR1 LNHDA, CDR2 SQIVND (reference sequence). Trimming pared 5 bases from V and 6 bases from J, leaving 26 bases between. The CDR3 extends over 18 amino acids. The CDR3 sequence is CASSGGGRIGTFGQPQHF. The DNA for the CDR3 is TGTGCCAGTAGTGGGGGGGGCCGGATCGGTACATTTGGTCAGCCCCAGCATTTT.

The V call is TRBV4-1, the J call TRBJ2-2; D uncertain. The ends were cut back, 3 bases at V and 5 bases at J, with 4 bases in the middle. The CDR3 runs to 12 residues. From germline, CDR1 is MGHRA and CDR2 YSYEKL. The CDR3 loop is CASSQGTGELFF. CDR3 bases: TGCGCCAGCAGCCAGGGAACCGGGGAGCTGTTTTTT.

This clonotype was seen just once. As the CDR3 is not closed by the conserved phenylalanine or tryptophan, this likely results from a read error. The chain uses TRBV25-1 and TRBJ2-3, with a tentative D call TRBD1 (6 bases). CDR1 and CDR2 from the germline V gene are MGHDK and SYGVNS. This CDR3 contains 17 residues. CDR3 in DNA: TGTGCCAGCAGTGATATTAGGGGGTTTTTGAGCCCAGATCCGCAGTATGTT. Amino acid sequence: CASSDIRGFLSPDPQYV.

By share, this clonotype ranks as medium-sized. The rearrangement uses TRBV4-3 and TRBJ1-1, with D tentatively TRBD1 (5 bases). V was shortened by 2 bases and J by 5 bases, with 9 bases between the two germline ends. The germline gives CDR1 LGHNA, CDR2 YSLEER. The CDR3 loop spans 13 amino acids. As DNA, the CDR3 is TGCGCCAGCAGCCAAAAGACAGAGACTGAAGCTTTCTTT. Encoded protein: CASSQKTETEAFF.

This clonotype was counted a single time. A clone one base away is much larger, so this may be a read error. The V call is TRBV5-1, the J call TRBJ1-1; D unclear. The CDR3 consists of 14 residues. V lost 0 bases and J lost 1, with 7 bases in between. Germline values: CDR1 SGHRS, CDR2 YFSETQ. CDR3 bases: TGCGCCAGCAGCTTGGGGGCGTCGAACACTGAAGCTTTCTTT. Residues: CASSLGASNTEAFF.

This clonotype was counted at least ten times. This chain connects TRBV18 to TRBJ2-7; D gene uncertain. V was trimmed by 0 bases and J by 1 base, leaving 7 bases between them. Germline V CDR1 and CDR2: KGHSH, LQKENI. This CDR3 region has 14 residues. CDR3 nucleotides: TGTGCCAGCTCACCACCGGGGATGTCCTACGAGCAGTACTTC. Translating it yields CASSPPGMSYEQYF.

The V gene is TRBV9, the J gene TRBJ2-3; D gene unclear. CDR1 SGDLS and CDR2 YYNGEE come from the germline V gene. This CDR3 has 16 residues. V gave up 0 bases and J gave up 0 bases, with 11 bases separating them. The CDR3 loop is CASSVVSDPSTDTQYF. The CDR3 DNA follows: TGTGCCAGCAGCGTAGTTTCTGACCCTAGCACAGATACGCAGTATTTT.

This clonotype was observed a handful of times. The chain carries TRBV18 and TRBJ1-5, with a tentative D call TRBD1 (5 bases). This CDR3 comprises 14 residues. Looked up from germline, CDR1 is KGHSH and CDR2 is LQKENI. Trimming shortened V by 0 bases and J by 4 bases, and 7 bases separated the two germline ends. In DNA form, the CDR3 reads TGTGCCAGCTCACCACCGGGACCAAATCAGCCCCAGCATTTT. This sequence encodes CASSPPGPNQPQHF.

The V call is TRBV10-3, the J call TRBJ1-5, with D hard to call. V was cut by 0 bases and J by 4 bases, with 7 bases left in between. Germline-derived CDR1 and CDR2 are ENHRY and SYGVKD. The CDR3 covers 14 residues. The CDR3 nucleotides are TGTGCCATCAGTGAGTCGGGTGGAAATCAGCCCCAGCATTTT. Its translation: CAISESGGNQPQHF.

This clonotype occurred many times. V gene TRBV5-1 combines with J gene TRBJ2-3; D is perhaps TRBD2 (6 bases). Germline CDR1 reads SGHRS; CDR2 reads YFSETQ. V was shortened by 1 base and J by 1 base, with 7 bases between the two germline ends. This CDR3 is 14 amino acids long. DNA of the CDR3: TGCGCCAGCAGCTTGTCGGGGGGCACAGATACGCAGTATTTT. Translated, it gives CASSLSGGTDTQYF.

A word on this clonotype: This CDR3 is missing its conserved last phenylalanine or tryptophan, likely due to a read error. The CDR3 region has the DNA TGCAGTGCTAGAGGACGTTCCAACTATGGCTACACCCTC. It translates to CSARGRSNYGYTL. The chain has TRBV20-1 and TRBJ1-2; no clear D. The CDR3 extends over 13 amino acids. V was shortened by 1 base and J by 2 bases, with 8 bases between the two germline ends. Germline lookup yields CDR1 DFQATT and CDR2 SNEGSKA (reference sequence).

This clonotype occurred a few times. The chain carries TRBV20-1 and TRBJ2-4; D unclear. This CDR3 spans 15 amino acids. Per the germline V gene, CDR1 is DFQATT and CDR2 is SNEGSKA (reference sequence). The ends were cut back, 4 bases at V and 8 bases at J, with 21 bases in the middle. CDR3 bases: TGCAGTGCTACCTCCCCGGCTCCGCCAAGGGACATTCAGTACTTC. It is translated as CSATSPAPPRDIQYF.

The chain carries TRBV5-5 and TRBJ1-4; D not resolved. Germline V gives CDR1 SGHKS, CDR2 YYEKEE (reference sequence). The CDR3 has 15 residues. V was clipped by 4 bases and J by 2 bases, with 12 bases between them. The CDR3 loop reads CASSREGYTNEKLFF. Written as DNA, the CDR3 is TGTGCCAGCAGCCGGGAAGGGTATACTAATGAAAAACTGTTTTTT.

By proportion, this clonotype is large. The genes are TRBV28 and TRBJ2-5; TRBD1 matches 8 bases. With 6 bases clipped from V and 7 bases from J, the junction kept 10 bases outside the gene matches. Germline CDR1 and CDR2: MDHEN and SYDVKM. CDR3 length: 14 amino acids. The CDR3 bases are TGTGCCAGCAGCCATGACAGGGGAGATGGGACCCAGTACTTC. Translation: CASSHDRGDGTQYF.

This clonotype has ten or more counts. The rearrangement uses TRBV19 and TRBJ1-1; tentatively, D is TRBD1 (5 bases). V lost 7 bases to trimming and J lost 4 bases, with 19 bases between them. This CDR3 is built from 15 residues. Germline CDR1 reads LNHDA; CDR2 reads SQIVND (reference sequence). The CDR3 here is CASNRGTGRVTEAFF. The CDR3 DNA is TGTGCCAGTAACCGGGGGACGGGACGAGTCACTGAAGCTTTCTTT.

This clonotype was observed a handful of times. The chain carries TRBV24-1 and TRBJ1-2; 7 bases are a match to TRBD1. There are 12 residues in the CDR3. The V segment lost 4 bases and the J segment 8 bases; nucleotides outside the gene matches: 3. Germline CDR1 is KGHDR and CDR2 is SFDVKD. The CDR3 here is CATSETGVGYTF. The CDR3, as DNA: TGTGCCACCAGTGAAACAGGGGTCGGCTACACCTTC.

This clonotype was seen a few times. J is TRBJ2-2 and V is TRBV13; no reliable D call. Trimming took 5 bases from V and 0 from J, leaving 4 bases between them. The CDR3 runs 13 residues. The germline V gene has CDR1 PRHDT and CDR2 FYEKMQ (reference sequence). DNA of the CDR3: TGTGCCAGCAGCCCGGCGAACACCGGGGAGCTGTTTTTT. Translation: CASSPANTGELFF.

CDR3 sequence (DNA): TGCGCCAGCAGCCAAGATACGACTCCGGGGGGCTATGGCTACACCTTC. Encoded protein: CASSQDTTPGGYGYTF. V usage is TRBV4-3 and J usage is TRBJ1-2, with TRBD1 as a possible D gene (5 bases). Looked up from germline, CDR1 is LGHNA and CDR2 is YSLEER. Between the trimmed V and J ends, which lost 0 bases and 4 bases, there was a span of 15 bases. The CDR3 is made up of 16 amino acids.

This clonotype was counted only a few times. The chain uses TRBV5-1 and TRBJ2-3; possible D gene TRBD1, 5 bases. The CDR3 runs to 16 residues. The germline V gene has CDR1 SGHRS and CDR2 YFSETQ. Deletions cut 2 bases from V and 0 bases from J, with 13 bases between. The CDR3 DNA reads as TGCGCCAGCAGCTTAGGGGAAGATACTAGCACAGATACGCAGTATTTT. As protein: CASSLGEDTSTDTQYF. The whole variable domain, filled in from reference TRBV5-1 and TRBJ2-3, reads KAGVTQTPRYLIKTRGQQVTLSCSPISGHRSVSWYQQTPGQGLQFLFEYFSETQRNKGNFPGRFSGRQFSNSRSEMNVSTLELGDSALYLCASSLGEDTSTDTQYFGPGTRLTVL.